This entry lists 27 T cell receptor beta chains sequenced from one sample in a study of T cells in Graves' hyperthyroidism and ophthalmopathy. Researchers took RNA transcripts and amplified the TCR beta CDR3 regions from them. With the HTBI primer set, the TCR CDR3 went through a first round of RT-PCR. A single record per CDR3 protein comes from TCRdb applying MiXCR to the multiplex PCR reads. This sample has some 560,000 distinct CDR3 sequences, with 15% to 19% found just once. Sequenced material: blood. These TCRs come from a woman in her 30s with Graves' hyperthyroidism.

Turning to this clonotype: This sequence may be a read error, since a much larger clone differs from it by one base. This chain uses TRBV30 with TRBJ1-1; no clear D gene. The CDR3 runs to 13 residues. CDR1 is GTSNPN and CDR2 is SVGIG in the germline V gene (reference sequence). The V end lost 3 bases, the J end lost 4 bases, and 12 bases lay between the germline ends. CDR3 bases: TGTGCCTGGAGAGTACAGTCTGCCACTGAAGCTTTCTTT. Translated: CAWRVQSATEAFF.

The table lists this clonotype with many counts. V is TRBV27 and J is TRBJ2-7; possible D gene TRBD1, 5 bases. Between the trimmed V and J ends, which lost 6 bases and 2 bases, there was a span of 14 bases. The CDR3 totals 14 residues. Looked up from germline, CDR1 is MNHEY and CDR2 is SMNVEV (reference sequence). The CDR3 loop reads CASSSGQHAYEQYF. CDR3 DNA: TGTGCCAGCAGCTCAGGACAACACGCCTACGAGCAGTACTTC.

This clonotype was seen a few times. The chain combines TRBV27 with TRBJ1-2; 7 nucleotides match TRBD1. Germline values: CDR1 MNHEY, CDR2 SMNVEV (reference sequence). V shed 7 bases, J shed 8 bases, and the junction held 7 bases outside the gene matches. The CDR3 is 12 amino acids. In nucleotides, the CDR3 is TGTGCCAGCAAGACGGGACAGATGGGCTACACCTTC. This codes for CASKTGQMGYTF.

This clonotype was counted many times. J is TRBJ2-7 and V is TRBV20-1; possibly TRBD2 for D (6 bases). CDR3 length: 12 residues. The germline gives CDR1 DFQATT, CDR2 SNEGSKA (reference sequence). Trimming pared 5 bases from V and 6 bases from J, leaving 14 bases between. The CDR3 is CSAGGGPLEQYF. DNA for the CDR3: TGCAGTGCTGGTGGAGGGCCTCTCGAGCAGTACTTC.

Many counts were recorded for this clonotype. This sequence joins TRBV30 and TRBJ2-7, with D perhaps TRBD1 or TRBD2 (5 bases each). V dropped 4 bases and J dropped 2 bases, with 21 bases sitting between them. Looked up from germline, CDR1 is GTSNPN and CDR2 is SVGIG (reference sequence). The CDR3 consists of 16 residues. In DNA, the CDR3 is TGTGCCTGGACATCCTCAGGGACCGTTATTCCCTACGAGCAGTACTTC. This codes for CAWTSSGTVIPYEQYF.

V gene TRBV28 combines with J gene TRBJ1-1; a possible D gene is TRBD1 (5 bases). The V end was cut by 5 bases, the J end by 5 bases, with 18 bases between. Germline V gene data show CDR1 as MDHEN and CDR2 as SYDVKM. This CDR3 has 15 residues. CDR3 protein: CASSISRESGTEAFF. CDR3 bases: TGTGCCAGCAGTATATCCAGGGAGTCAGGGACTGAAGCTTTCTTT.

This clonotype was counted ten times or more. The chain combines TRBV6-5 with TRBJ2-5; tentative D call: TRBD2 (7 bases). V lost 0 bases to trimming and J lost 5 bases, with 16 bases between them. The CDR3 is 16 residues long. The V gene's germline CDR1 is MNHEY and CDR2 SVGAGI. In nucleotides, the CDR3 is TGTGCCAGCAGTTACTCCTCGCGGGAGAGGGGGGAGACCCAGTACTTC. It specifies CASSYSSRERGETQYF.

This clonotype turned up a few times. The V call is TRBV20-1, the J call TRBJ1-1; D is unclear. The CDR3 is 12 amino acids. Germline V gene sequence: CDR1 DFQATT, CDR2 SNEGSKA (reference sequence). V gave up 7 bases and J gave up 1 base, with 10 bases separating them. The CDR3 nucleotides read TGCAGTGTGGAAGCGGAGAACACTGAAGCTTTCTTT. It yields the protein CSVEAENTEAFF.

This clonotype was recorded at least ten times. CDR3 amino acids: CASSLAEGYTF. CDR3 in DNA: TGTGCCAGCAGCTTAGCGGAGGGCTACACCTTC. The J gene is TRBJ1-2, the V gene TRBV7-9; no definite D call. V was trimmed by 0 bases and J by 8 bases, leaving 4 bases between them. Germline V CDR1 and CDR2: SEHNR, FQNEAQ (reference sequence). The CDR3 consists of 11 residues.

This clonotype was detected many times. The chain recombines TRBV11-3 with TRBJ2-1; 7 bases map to TRBD2. V dropped 0 bases and J dropped 8; count of bases not matched to a gene: 10. Germline V gives CDR1 SGHNT, CDR2 YENEEA. The CDR3 extends over 16 amino acids. The CDR3 DNA is TGTGCCAGCAGCTTAGATGGCCCGGTGGCGGGGGATGAGCAGTTCTTC. Translating gives CASSLDGPVAGDEQFF.

The V and J genes are TRBV19 and TRBJ1-5, with 8 nucleotides matching TRBD1. J was trimmed by 6 bases and V by 11 bases; bases with no gene match: 12. CDR3 length equals 14 residues. Germline CDR1 reads LNHDA; CDR2 reads SQIVND (reference sequence). The CDR3 bases are TGTGCCGCCGAGCCAGGGGGCGCGAGTCAGCCCCAGCATTTT. This translates into CAAEPGGASQPQHF.

This clonotype was counted many times. The CDR3 loop is CASSLGQGTQETQYF. The DNA for the CDR3 is TGTGCCAGCAGCTTAGGTCAGGGGACACAAGAGACCCAGTACTTC. The rearrangement joins TRBV7-9 to TRBJ2-5; TRBD1 is a possible D gene (6 bases). V was trimmed by 1 base and J by 2 bases, leaving 11 bases between them. The CDR3 is 15 residues long. The V gene's germline CDR1 is SEHNR and CDR2 FQNEAQ (reference sequence).

There are a few counts of this clonotype. The CDR3 region is CASKGTSGKDTQYF. The CDR3 nucleotides read TGCGCCTCCAAAGGAACTAGCGGGAAAGATACGCAGTATTTT. The gene calls are TRBV5-1 and TRBJ2-3; 10 nucleotides line up with TRBD2. V was clipped by 10 bases and J by 5 bases; unmatched bases: 10. CDR1 is SGHRS, CDR2 YFSETQ, per germline. The CDR3 consists of 14 residues.

In regard to this clonotype: One junction end disagrees with the germline gene, perhaps due to a read error. The chain uses TRBV5-1 and TRBJ2-3; 12 bases are a match to TRBD2. The CDR3 totals 19 residues. Germline V gives CDR1 SGHRS, CDR2 YFSETQ. CDR3 nucleotides: TGTGCCAGCAGCTTGGTTGGCCTAGCGGGAGGGGAATGGGAAGATACGCAGTATTTT. Encoded protein: CASSLVGLAGGEWEDTQYF.

The sample holds many counts of this clonotype. The gene calls are TRBV29-1 and TRBJ1-2; 9 bases line up with TRBD1. This CDR3 contains 14 residues. Unmatched junction bases numbered 8, after V lost 5 bases and J lost 4 bases. Germline V lookup: CDR1 SQVTM, CDR2 ANQGSEA. CDR3 nucleotides: TGCAGCGTTTCTGGACAGGGGATCAGCTATGGCTACACCTTC. It yields the protein CSVSGQGISYGYTF.

This clonotype was seen ten or more times. The chain is built from TRBV12-3 or TRBV12-4 and TRBJ2-4; D uncertain. This CDR3 comprises 14 residues. Trimming took off 5 bases at V and 1 base at J, with 9 bases between the two ends. For the CDR3, the DNA is TGTGCCAGCAGTCCCGAGCTGGCCAAAAACATTCAGTACTTC. Its protein is CASSPELAKNIQYF.

The CDR3: CASSPLYNEQFF. The DNA of the CDR3 is TGTGCCAGCAGCCCCCTCTACAATGAGCAGTTCTTC. This rearrangement joins TRBV7-6 to TRBJ2-1; no reliable D call. Germline values: CDR1 SGHVS, CDR2 FNYEAQ. The CDR3 is made up of 12 amino acids. V gave up 5 bases and J gave up 3 bases, with 5 bases separating them. Looking up the rest from reference TRBV7-6 and TRBJ2-1 gives the full variable domain: GAGVSQSPRYKVTKRGQDVALRCDPISGHVSLYWYRQALGQGPEFLTYFNYEAQQDKSGLPNDRFSAERPEGSISTLTIQRTEQRDSAMYRCASSPLYNEQFFGPGTRLTVL.

This clonotype was picked up many times. The chain has TRBV28 and TRBJ1-5; 7 nucleotides line up with TRBD1. The CDR3 is 15 amino acids. Germline loops: CDR1 MDHEN, CDR2 SYDVKM. V dropped 4 bases and J dropped 5; count of bases not matched to a gene: 8. In DNA form, the CDR3 reads TGTGCCAGCAGTTCTCCGTCAGGGGGGGATCAGCCCCAGCATTTT. This translates into CASSSPSGGDQPQHF.

This clonotype was picked up a small number of times. The CDR3 bases are TGTGCCTGGAGTCAACTGTTGTACCAAGAGACCCAGTACTTC. Translating it yields CAWSQLLYQETQYF. The V and J genes are TRBV30 and TRBJ2-5; D is ambiguous. Per the germline V gene, CDR1 is GTSNPN and CDR2 is SVGIG (reference sequence). Trimming removed 2 bases from V and 0 bases from J, with 10 bases in between. This CDR3 has 14 amino acids.

This clonotype occurred many times. The V gene is TRBV5-8, the J gene TRBJ1-6; 8 bases align to TRBD1. V lost 0 bases to trimming and J lost 7 bases; unmatched junction nucleotides: 12. CDR3 length equals 18 residues. CDR1 is SGHTS, CDR2 YDEGEE, per germline. This CDR3 is CASSLVGTGYVPNSPLHF. CDR3 sequence (DNA): TGTGCCAGCAGCTTGGTTGGGACAGGCTATGTCCCCAATTCACCCCTCCACTTT.

This clonotype has just a few counts. V and J are TRBV25-1 and TRBJ2-3; 14 positions agree with TRBD2. This CDR3 has 18 amino acids. Germline CDR1 and CDR2: MGHDK and SYGVNS. The ends lost 4 bases at V and 1 base at J; junction bases unmatched: 7. The chain's CDR3 is CASSGLAGGPVGTDTQYF. The CDR3 DNA is TGTGCCAGCAGTGGACTAGCGGGAGGGCCTGTTGGCACAGATACGCAGTATTTT.

This clonotype came up many times. This chain joins TRBV6-1 and TRBJ2-5; D unresolved. The V and J ends lost 6 bases and 4 bases respectively, with 12 bases between them. CDR1 and CDR2 from the germline V gene are MNHNS and SASEGT. The CDR3 totals 13 residues. The CDR3 DNA is TGTGCCAGCAGCCCTGATTGGGGAGAGACCCAGTACTTC. Protein sequence: CASSPDWGETQYF.

This clonotype was detected ten times or more. The J gene is TRBJ2-1, the V gene TRBV2, with TRBD1 matching 8 bases. The CDR3 consists of 15 residues. J lost 4 bases, V lost 5 bases, and 7 bases had no gene match. Germline loops: CDR1 SNHLY, CDR2 FYNNEI. The CDR3 bases are TGTGCCAGCAGTACACGGACAGGGATGTACAATGAGCAGTTCTTC. It translates to CASSTRTGMYNEQFF. Full variable domain (remainder filled in from reference TRBV2 and TRBJ2-1): EPEVTQTPSHQVTQMGQEVILRCVPISNHLYFYWYRQILGQKVEFLVSFYNNEISEKSEIFDDQFSVERPDGSNFTLKIRSTKLEDSAMYFCASSTRTGMYNEQFFGPGTRLTVL.

V is TRBV7-8 and J is TRBJ1-1, with no clear D. Germline values: CDR1 SGHVS, CDR2 FQNEAQ. Trimming removed 5 bases from V and 5 bases from J, with 6 bases in between. This CDR3 has 11 residues. Here the CDR3 DNA reads TGTGCCAGCAGCGTACAGACTGAAGCTTTCTTT. Its translation is CASSVQTEAFF.

This clonotype was seen repeatedly, ten times or more. The rearrangement joins TRBV5-1 to TRBJ2-1, with a possible D match to TRBD1 (6 bases). Germline assignment: CDR1 SGHRS and CDR2 YFSETQ. The CDR3 contains 15 residues. V was pared by 5 bases and J by 6 bases, with 18 bases between. The CDR3 DNA is TGCGCCAGCAGGCCGTCAGGGGTCGAGCCCAATGAGCAGTTCTTC. Protein sequence: CASRPSGVEPNEQFF.

The sample holds many counts of this clonotype. The chain has TRBV6-2 or TRBV6-3 and TRBJ2-7, with unresolved D. The CDR3 loop spans 11 amino acids. Germline CDR1 and CDR2: MNHEY and SVGEGT. V was cut by 5 bases and J by 4 bases, with 6 bases left in between. This chain's CDR3 is CASSKHYEQYF. The DNA for the CDR3 is TGTGCCAGCAGTAAACATTACGAGCAGTACTTC.

This clonotype was counted only a few times. V is TRBV30 and J is TRBJ2-4; 9 nucleotides agree with TRBD2. Germline V lookup: CDR1 GTSNPN, CDR2 SVGIG (reference sequence). Trimming removed 0 bases from V and 8 bases from J; junction bases left unmatched: 11. CDR3 length: 16 residues. CDR3 sequence reads: CAWSVVSASGTDIQYF. For the CDR3, the DNA is TGTGCCTGGAGTGTTGTCTCGGCTAGCGGGACAGACATTCAGTACTTC.